This TCR beta chain was documented in a study of blood T cell repertoires in COVID-19. Sequencing used immunoSEQ multiplex PCR; TCRdb keeps in-frame clones, though not all of them. This sample has about 76,000 clones, with roughly 87% found just once. The CDR3 totals 15 residues. Germline V lookup: CDR1 SGHTA, CDR2 FQGTGA. Trimming removed 0 bases at V and 6 bases at J, with 13 bases between. This sequence originates from a man younger than 40 with acute or convalescent COVID-19. This chain links TRBV7-3 with TRBJ2-3; D is ambiguous. Sample: peripheral blood. The CDR3: CASSLTASRLDTQYF. DNA of the CDR3: TGTGCCAGCAGCTTAACGGCCAGTCGCTTGGATACGCAGTATTTT.